One sample yielded the 21 T cell receptor beta chains listed below, sequenced in a study of graft-versus-host responses after intestinal transplantation. Some clones are missing from TCRdb's copy, which holds only in-frame ones; the method was immunoSEQ multiplex PCR. The sample consists of more than 65,000 clones, 80% to 95% of them appearing once. The antigens of these receptors remain unknown. Sequenced material: unstimulated CD8+ T cells sorted from spleen or lymph node cells, taken before intestinal transplant. The receptors come from a human donor who received an intestinal transplant.

The chain employs TRBV9 and TRBJ2-3, with D maybe TRBD2 (6 bases). The germline V and J ends were trimmed by 0 bases and 3 bases, with 14 bases remaining between them. The CDR3 consists of 16 residues. The germline CDR1 and CDR2 sequences are SGDLS and YYNGEE. In DNA form, the CDR3 reads TGTGCCAGCAGCGTAGTAGGCGCTAGCGCGACAGATACGCAGTATTTT. It is translated as CASSVVGASATDTQYF.

This CDR3 reads CASSPRTGVQETQYF. The CDR3 DNA follows: TGTGCCAGCAGCCCAAGGACAGGCGTACAAGAGACCCAGTACTTC. The chain combines TRBV7-3 with TRBJ2-5; 7 positions agree with TRBD1. This CDR3 spans 15 amino acids. V trimming: 5 bases; J trimming: 2 bases; junction bases outside the gene matches: 8. The germline V gene has CDR1 SGHTA and CDR2 FQGTGA.

The chain recombines TRBV5-4 with TRBJ2-1; D not resolved. V was pared by 2 bases and J by 8 bases, with 5 bases between. This CDR3 region has 11 residues. Germline CDR1 SGHNT, CDR2 YYREEE (reference sequence). In DNA, the CDR3 is TGTGCCAGCAGCTTCGGTGATGAGCAGTTCTTC. It codes for CASSFGDEQFF. The full variable domain, with the rest looked up from reference TRBV5-4 and TRBJ2-1, is ETGVTQSPTHLIKTRGQQVTLRCSSQSGHNTVSWYQQALGQGPQFIFQYYREEENGRGNFPPRFSGLQFPNYSSELNVNALELDDSALYLCASSFGDEQFFGPGTRLTVL.

This clone has only a few counts. The rearrangement joins TRBV10-2 to TRBJ1-2; D uncertain. The CDR3 spans 15 residues. Germline CDR1 is WSHSY and CDR2 is SAAADI. Trimming took off 8 bases at V and 3 bases at J, with 19 bases between the two ends. This CDR3 reads CASHVTEGEHYGYTF. The CDR3 region has the DNA TGCGCCAGCCACGTGACGGAGGGAGAACACTATGGCTACACCTTC.

This chain joins TRBV5-6 and TRBJ1-2, with D hard to call. Germline V lookup: CDR1 SGHDT, CDR2 YYEEEE. Trimming pared 0 bases from V and 4 bases from J, leaving 22 bases between. The CDR3 runs to 18 residues. The CDR3 spells CASSLGVGGPSTSYGYTF. Here the CDR3 DNA reads TGTGCCAGCAGCTTGGGGGTGGGCGGACCATCTACTAGCTATGGCTACACCTTC.

V gene TRBV2 combines with J gene TRBJ2-7, with 8 bases identical to TRBD1. Germline V lookup: CDR1 SNHLY, CDR2 FYNNEI. The CDR3 is 14 amino acids. Trimming cost V 7 bases and J 2 bases; bases outside gene matches: 7. CDR3: CASNGGTGAYEQYF. In DNA form, the CDR3 reads TGTGCCAGCAATGGGGGGACAGGAGCCTACGAGCAGTACTTC.

This clone was counted once. The chain links TRBV7-8 to TRBJ1-2; 10 bases align to TRBD1. CDR3 size: 15 residues. Trimming at V came to 3 bases and at J to 6 bases, leaving 7 bases not matched to a gene. Germline V lookup: CDR1 SGHVS, CDR2 FQNEAQ. The CDR3: CASSFHPGTGDGYTF. The CDR3 DNA reads TGTGCCAGCAGCTTTCACCCCGGGACAGGGGATGGCTACACCTTC.

The chain couples TRBV6-5 to TRBJ1-3; 10 positions match TRBD1. Trimming took 6 bases from V and 3 from J; bases not matched to a gene: 5. The CDR3 runs to 15 residues. Germline CDR1 is MNHEY and CDR2 is SVGAGI. The CDR3 is CASRLTGGSGNTIYF. DNA of the CDR3: TGTGCCAGCAGACTGACAGGGGGCAGTGGAAACACCATATATTTT.

The chain combines TRBV10-2 with TRBJ2-2; 11 bases map to TRBD2. The CDR3 length is 17 residues. The germline gives CDR1 WSHSY, CDR2 SAAADI. The V and J ends lost 7 bases and 7 bases, in that order; junction bases with no gene match: 14. CDR3 DNA: TGCGCCAGCACCACCCCCTTAGCGGGGGGGCCGAACGGGGAGCTGTTTTTT. This sequence encodes CASTTPLAGGPNGELFF.

As DNA, the CDR3 is TGCAGCGTTGAACGGTTGTCGGAAGCTTTCTTT. Translated: CSVERLSEAFF. V and J are TRBV29-1 and TRBJ1-1; no clear D gene. The CDR3 runs to 11 residues. V gave up 2 bases and J gave up 8 bases, with 9 bases separating them. Germline CDR1 and CDR2: SQVTM and ANQGSEA.

The chain carries TRBV2 and TRBJ1-1; no firm D call. V lost 8 bases and J lost 0, with 10 bases in between. This CDR3 has 13 residues. Germline assignment: CDR1 SNHLY and CDR2 FYNNEI. In nucleotides, the CDR3 is TGTGCCAGCGTCCCAACTATGAACACTGAAGCTTTCTTT. Translating it yields CASVPTMNTEAFF.

The V call is TRBV7-9, the J call TRBJ1-5; D might be TRBD1 (5 bases). V lost 1 base to trimming and J lost 3 bases, with 7 bases between them. Germline-derived CDR1 and CDR2 are SEHNR and FQNEAQ (reference sequence). This CDR3 contains 14 residues. CDR3 residues: CASSLGGPNQPQHF. The CDR3 coding sequence is TGTGCCAGCAGCTTAGGGGGCCCCAATCAGCCCCAGCATTTT.

V usage is TRBV9 and J usage is TRBJ2-5; weak D call: TRBD1 (5 bases). The germline V and J ends were trimmed by 3 bases and 5 bases, with 11 bases remaining between them. Germline V lookup: CDR1 SGDLS, CDR2 YYNGEE. The CDR3 totals 13 residues. CDR3 region: CASSEGDEETQYF. CDR3 nucleotide sequence: TGTGCCAGCAGCGAAGGGGATGAGGAGACCCAGTACTTC.

The V gene is TRBV6-5, the J gene TRBJ2-7; D unresolved. V was clipped by 8 bases and J by 1 base, with 9 bases between them. The CDR3 extends over 12 amino acids. In germline, CDR1 is MNHEY, CDR2 SVGAGI. CDR3 bases: TGTGCCAGCGGGCACGGTTCCTACGAGCAGTACTTC. Amino acids: CASGHGSYEQYF.

The V and J genes are TRBV5-8 and TRBJ2-7, with D tentatively TRBD2 (6 bases). The germline V gene encodes CDR1 SGHTS and CDR2 YDEGEE. This CDR3 region has 14 residues. Trimming cost V 0 bases and J 0 bases, with 7 bases left between them. CDR3 in DNA: TGTGCCAGCAGCTTGGAGCGGGTCTCCTACGAGCAGTACTTC. This sequence encodes CASSLERVSYEQYF.

The chain combines TRBV9 with TRBJ2-6; 7 nucleotides align to TRBD1. After removal of 4 bases from V and 0 bases from J, the junction contained 7 bases not matched to a gene. From germline, CDR1 is SGDLS and CDR2 YYNGEE. The CDR3 covers 17 residues. The CDR3 nucleotides are TGTGCCAGCAGCCCCACAGGGGCCCTCTCTGGGGCCAACGTCCTGACTTTC. Its protein product is CASSPTGALSGANVLTF.

CDR3 DNA sequence: TGCAGCGTTGAGGTTGACAGCGACGAGCAGTACTTC. This translates into CSVEVDSDEQYF. J is TRBJ2-7 and V is TRBV29-1, with a possible D match to TRBD1 (5 bases). Trimming removed 3 bases from V and 5 bases from J, with 11 bases in between. CDR3 length: 12 residues. From germline, CDR1 is SQVTM and CDR2 ANQGSEA.

The chain recombines TRBV29-1 with TRBJ1-1; TRBD1 matches 9 bases. The CDR3 sequence is 12 residues long. V lost 8 bases, J lost 4 bases, and 5 bases stayed unmatched. Germline CDR1 and CDR2: SQVTM and ANQGSEA. The CDR3 sequence: CSPDRGGTEAFF. CDR3 in DNA: TGCAGCCCGGACAGGGGCGGCACTGAAGCTTTCTTT.

The chain employs TRBV5-6 and TRBJ1-2; TRBD1 matches 7 bases. Unmatched junction bases numbered 11, after V lost 6 bases and J lost 3 bases. The CDR3 runs 15 residues. CDR1 SGHDT and CDR2 YYEEEE come from the germline V gene. The CDR3 DNA sequence: TGTGCCAGCAAGAATATTGGGCAGGGGGACTATGGCTACACCTTC. This encodes CASKNIGQGDYGYTF.

This sequence joins TRBV23-1 and TRBJ2-7, with D tentatively TRBD1 (5 bases). TRBV23-1 is an open reading frame whose function is uncertain. CDR3 length equals 14 residues. The V end was cut by 8 bases, the J end by 0 bases, with 14 bases between. The CDR3 DNA follows: TGCGCCAGCGGACAACCACAAGACTCCTACGAGCAGTACTTC. It yields the protein CASGQPQDSYEQYF.

The CDR3 DNA sequence: TGTGCCACCGCGCTCACCGGGTTGAGGGAGCAGTACTTC. This codes for CATALTGLREQYF. J is TRBJ2-7 and V is TRBV15; D not resolved. Germline CDR1 and CDR2: LNHNV and YYDKDF (reference sequence). The CDR3 is 13 amino acids. Trimming left V 8 bases short and J 7 bases short, with 18 bases between.